This is a list of T cell receptor beta chains from one sample in a study of CD8 T cells in Susac syndrome. One entry per CDR3 protein results from TCRdb running MiXCR on the immunoSEQ multiplex PCR reads. The data show about 200,000 distinct CDR3 sequences, under 97% seen once. Sample: CD4+ T cells from PBMCs. The source of these receptors is a human donor with multiple sclerosis. Each CDR3 is given with its conserved first and last residue. The D gene is left open where the match is weak. Clone size is stated in some rows and not others, as once, few, many or a class when expanded.

clone_size j_call d_call v_call cdr3_aa cdr3_nt
. TRBJ1-2 . TRBV18 CASSPRREDGYTF TGTGCCAGCTCACCACGCAGGGAGGATGGCTACACCTTC
. TRBJ1-1 . TRBV30 CAWGGQPNTEAFF TGTGCCTGGGGTGGACAGCCGAACACTGAAGCTTTCTTT
. TRBJ1-2 . TRBV7-9 CASSSRQPPNYGYTF TGTGCCAGCAGCTCCCGACAGCCCCCTAACTATGGCTACACCTTC
. TRBJ1-2 TRBD1 TRBV29-1 CSVEERGQGNYGYTF TGCAGCGTTGAAGAAAGGGGACAGGGTAACTATGGCTACACCTTC
. TRBJ2-1 . TRBV20-1 CSATGNYNEQFF TGCAGTGCTACCGGGAACTACAATGAGCAGTTCTTC
. TRBJ2-1 . TRBV12-3/TRBV12-4 CASTPPGIAIYNEQFF TGTGCCAGCACCCCCCCGGGGATAGCGATCTACAATGAGCAGTTCTTC
. TRBJ2-1 . TRBV20-1 CSARGDEQFF TGCAGTGCTAGGGGGGATGAGCAGTTCTTC
. TRBJ1-5 . TRBV9 CASSEGGSNQPQHF TGTGCCAGCAGCGAAGGAGGGAGTAATCAGCCCCAGCATTTT
. TRBJ1-5 . TRBV6-6 CASTVHSNQPQHF TGTGCCAGCACTGTTCATAGCAATCAGCCCCAGCATTTT
. TRBJ2-5 TRBD1 TRBV7-7 CASSLRQGVQETQYF TGTGCTAGCAGCTTAAGACAGGGGGTCCAAGAGACCCAGTACTTC
. TRBJ2-5 . TRBV5-4 CASSLETGPWETQYF TGTGCCAGCAGCTTAGAAACAGGGCCCTGGGAGACCCAGTACTTC
. TRBJ2-1 TRBD2 TRBV30 CAWSASGVYNEQFF TGTGCCTGGAGTGCTAGCGGGGTCTACAATGAGCAGTTCTTC
. TRBJ1-5 . TRBV2 CASSSDNQPQHF TGTGCCAGCAGTTCGGACAATCAGCCCCAGCATTTT
. TRBJ1-2 TRBD1 TRBV20-1 CSARDPGQGIFDGYTF TGCAGTGCTAGAGACCCGGGACAGGGGATTTTTGATGGCTACACCTTC
. TRBJ2-7 TRBD2 TRBV7-2 CASSLVRGADYEQYF TGTGCCAGCAGCTTAGTGCGGGGGGCCGATTACGAGCAGTACTTC
. TRBJ2-7 . TRBV27 CASSLFGGRSPHEQYF TGTGCCAGCAGTTTATTCGGGGGGCGATCCCCCCACGAGCAGTACTTC
. TRBJ1-1 . TRBV20-1 CSARGSGEAFF TGCAGTGCTAGAGGATCGGGTGAAGCTTTCTTT
. TRBJ2-7 . TRBV6-2/TRBV6-3 CASSHGGEQYF TGTGCCAGCTCCCACGGTGGCGAGCAGTACTTC
. TRBJ2-7 . TRBV30 CAWSIGSTYEQYF TGTGCCTGGAGTATAGGCAGTACCTACGAGCAGTACTTC
. TRBJ1-1 . TRBV20-1 CSAMTDLTAFF TGCAGTGCTATGACAGACCTGACAGCTTTCTTT
. TRBJ1-1 . TRBV2 CATTPQGPSPEAFF TGTGCCACTACGCCCCAGGGTCCTAGCCCTGAAGCTTTCTTT
. TRBJ1-2 . TRBV29-1 CSVQGTEKIYGYTF TGCAGCGTTCAAGGGACGGAGAAGATCTATGGCTACACCTTC
. TRBJ1-2 . TRBV30 CASESDNYGYTF TGTGCCTCGGAAAGTGATAACTATGGCTACACCTTC
. TRBJ1-2 TRBD1 TRBV28 CASRGGGESGYGYTF TGTGCCAGCAGAGGAGGGGGCGAATCCGGCTATGGCTACACCTTC
. TRBJ2-7 . TRBV20-1 CSAREGHIYEQYF TGCAGTGCTAGAGAAGGGCACATATACGAGCAGTACTTC
. TRBJ2-7 . TRBV20-1 CSARDPRGYYEQYF TGCAGTGCTAGAGATCCTCGGGGGTATTACGAGCAGTACTTC
. TRBJ1-6 . TRBV5-6 CASSLGLSSYNSPLHF TGTGCCAGCAGCTTGGGGCTTAGCTCCTATAATTCACCCCTCCACTTT
. TRBJ2-4 . TRBV3-1 CASSQQPGHGNIQYF TGTGCCAGCAGCCAACAACCGGGACATGGAAACATTCAGTACTTC
. TRBJ2-3 TRBD2 TRBV7-8 CASSLLTSGTQYTQYF TGTGCCAGCAGCTTACTGACTAGCGGTACACAATATACGCAGTATTTT
. TRBJ2-5 . TRBV19 CASSLGQGFETQYF TGTGCCAGTAGTCTGGGGCAGGGGTTTGAGACCCAGTACTTC
. TRBJ2-1 TRBD1 TRBV20-1 CSAPRTGVSYNEQFF TGCAGTGCTCCAAGGACAGGAGTATCCTACAATGAGCAGTTCTTC
. TRBJ2-6 . TRBV20-1 CSARDPGGTAGAVGANVLTF TGCAGTGCTAGAGACCCAGGAGGGACGGCCGGTGCTGTGGGGGCCAACGTCCTGACTTTC
. TRBJ1-5 TRBD1 TRBV29-1 CSAGTGEDTQHF TGCAGCGCTGGGACAGGGGAAGATACGCAGCATTTT
. TRBJ1-1 . TRBV30 CAWSVMGEAFF TGTGCCTGGAGTGTAATGGGTGAAGCTTTCTTT
. TRBJ2-3 . TRBV30 CAWSAPLGGTGRVTDTQYF TGTGCCTGGAGTGCTCCCTTAGGCGGGACCGGACGGGTCACAGATACGCAGTATTTT
. TRBJ2-3 TRBD2 TRBV12-3/TRBV12-4 CASSLMLAGYTDTQYF TGTGCCAGCAGTTTGATGCTAGCGGGGTACACAGATACGCAGTATTTT
. TRBJ2-7 TRBD1 TRBV30 CAWRDYRGEQYF TGTGCCTGGAGGGATTACAGGGGCGAGCAGTACTTC
. TRBJ1-2 . TRBV14 CASSLDVRGYGYTF TGTGCCAGCAGCCTTGACGTCAGGGGCTATGGCTACACCTTC
. TRBJ2-2 TRBD1 TRBV15 CATSETGPNTGELFF TGTGCCACCAGCGAGACAGGGCCGAACACCGGGGAGCTGTTTTTT
. TRBJ1-2 . TRBV30 CAWSPTLGVSYGYTF TGTGCCTGGAGTCCCACCTTGGGGGTCTCCTATGGCTACACCTTC
. TRBJ2-1 . TRBV29-1 CSVGGGVFEQFF TGCAGCGTTGGAGGCGGGGTTTTTGAGCAGTTCTTC
. TRBJ2-7 . TRBV11-2 CASSLQYEQYF TGTGCCAGCAGCTTACAGTACGAGCAGTACTTC
. TRBJ1-2 . TRBV27 CASSPLPNYGYTF TGTGCCAGCAGTCCCTTACCGAACTATGGCTACACCTTC
. TRBJ1-2 . TRBV25-1 CAASGSGRTRGYTF TGTGCCGCGTCAGGATCGGGCAGGACCAGGGGCTACACCTTC
. TRBJ2-7 TRBD1 TRBV15 CATSRVVDRGGEQYF TGTGCCACCAGCAGAGTTGTTGACAGGGGAGGCGAGCAGTACTTC
. TRBJ1-1 . TRBV2 CASIEENTEAFF TGTGCTAGCATAGAGGAGAACACTGAAGCTTTCTTT
. TRBJ2-7 TRBD1 TRBV5-8 CASSLVGGSGYEQYF TGTGCCAGCAGCTTGGTAGGGGGCTCTGGTTACGAGCAGTACTTC
. TRBJ2-7 TRBD2 TRBV12-3/TRBV12-4 CASSPPGLATYEQYF TGTGCCAGCAGTCCTCCGGGACTAGCCACCTACGAGCAGTACTTC
. TRBJ2-2 . TRBV4-3 CASSQSGLNTGELFF TGCGCCAGCAGCCAATCGGGGTTGAACACCGGGGAGCTGTTTTTT
. TRBJ2-7 . TRBV9 CASSVGEFYEQYF TGTGCCAGCAGCGTGGGGGAATTCTACGAGCAGTACTTC
. TRBJ1-4 . TRBV2 CASNRQLATNEKLFF TGTGCCAGCAACAGACAGCTCGCAACTAATGAAAAACTGTTTTTT
. TRBJ1-1 TRBD1 TRBV3-1 CASSQMDRATEAFF TGTGCCAGCAGCCAAATGGACAGGGCCACTGAAGCTTTCTTT
once TRBJ1-1 . TRBV13 CASSRAAEAFF TGTGCCAGCAGCCGGGCGGCTGAAGCTTTCTTT